A selection of T cell receptor beta chains follows, all from one sample in a study of CD4 T cells in relation to SARS-CoV-2 and coronaviruses. Generated by immunoSEQ multiplex PCR, the TCRdb table keeps only in-frame clones and is missing some. The sample consists of some 30,000 clones, about 70% of them appearing once. Their target antigens are unknown. Sequencing was performed on memory CD4+ T cells from PBMCs, cultured in vitro. The receptor set was obtained from an adult with COVID-19. The conserved cysteine and the conserved F or W are not part of the CDR3 here. Each record gives: D gene, J gene, V gene, CDR3 protein. A D gene is named only where the DNA matches it firmly.

>TRBD2|TRBJ2-7|TRBV3-1/TRBV3-2
ASSLGLAGGHLSYEQY
>.|TRBJ2-1|TRBV5-3
ARSWGPRCEQF
>TRBD1|TRBJ2-7|TRBV6-6
ASSYSSQGVYEQY
>TRBD1|TRBJ1-6|TRBV4-1
ASSQLAGGRSPLH
>TRBD1|TRBJ1-5|TRBV4-1
ASSQNPGQSNQPQH
>TRBD2|TRBJ2-7|TRBV28
ASSLFAGGSSYEQY
>TRBD1|TRBJ1-5|TRBV6-6
ASRTRGQVNQPQH
>.|TRBJ1-6|TRBV5-1
ASSLVSSSYNSPLH
>TRBD2|TRBJ2-1|TRBV3-1/TRBV3-2
ASSQEGRGGRSV
>.|TRBJ2-7|TRBV28
ASSLSPDSSYEQY
>.|TRBJ2-7|TRBV28
ASSLLEAYEQY
>.|TRBJ2-5|TRBV28
ASRGRQGGETQY
>TRBD1|TRBJ2-5|TRBV7-3
ASSPGTGETQY
>.|TRBJ2-7|TRBV27
ASSPRLGYPTEQY
>.|TRBJ2-1|TRBV30
AWSLKGGTISSYNEQF
>.|TRBJ2-7|TRBV7-2
ASRSGTKQY
>.|TRBJ1-5|TRBV19
ASSILDRHDQPQH
>.|TRBJ1-5|TRBV5-1
ASSLEGGSNQPQH
>.|TRBJ1-1|TRBV30
AWSGTVQAF
>TRBD2|TRBJ2-3|TRBV25-1
ASSIGTSGRPDTQY
>.|TRBJ2-2|TRBV6-5
ASRLSLLGTGELF